The next 4 T cell receptor beta chains were all read from a single sample in a study of regulatory T cells in long-lasting Graves disease. Time point noted: persistent/refractory GD, antithyroid drugs over 5 years with positive TRAb. Isolated PBMC RNA provided the starting material for the TCR library. For TCR beta, libraries came from iRepertoire HTBI primers and Arm-PCR of CDR3 regions. TCRdb re-called the multiplex PCR reads with MiXCR, one entry per CDR3 protein. The data contain roughly 450,000 distinct CDR3 sequences, roughly a quarter of them singletons. Source: peripheral blood mononuclear cells (PBMCs), taken when the disease was refractory, from a patient treated with antithyroid drugs. These receptors came from a female donor with Graves disease.

The chain has TRBV6-1 and TRBJ2-2; the match to TRBD2 covers 9 bases. The CDR3 is made up of 14 amino acids. V trimming: 4 bases; J trimming: 7 bases; junction bases outside the gene matches: 4. CDR1 and CDR2 (germline): MNHNS, SASEGT. Written as DNA, the CDR3 is TGTGCCAGCAGTGTTGGACTAGCGCTCGGGGAGCTGTTTTTT. Amino acids: CASSVGLALGELFF.

This clonotype came up a few times. The chain joins TRBV4-2 to TRBJ2-5; TRBD2 agrees at 7 bases. There are 18 residues in the CDR3. Germline CDR1 reads LGHNA; CDR2 reads YNFKEQ. V trimming: 1 base; J trimming: 0 bases; junction bases outside the gene matches: 11. The CDR3 nucleotides are TGTGCCAGCAGCCAAGTATTGGGCCAGCGGGGAAACCAAGAGACCCAGTACTTC. Translation gives CASSQVLGQRGNQETQYF.

The chain has TRBV6-5 and TRBJ2-4, with TRBD2 matching over 10 bases. The J call is uncertain, as TRBJ2-5 better fits the DNA end. This CDR3 is built from 16 residues. CDR1 and CDR2 (germline): MNHEY, SVGAGI. This CDR3 is CASSSWRAGGSETQYF. The DNA of the CDR3 is TGTGCCAGCAGTTCGTGGCGAGCGGGAGGGTCAGAGACCCAGTACTTC.

This clonotype has only a few counts. The chain joins TRBV9 to TRBJ2-2, with 9 bases that match TRBD2. V trimming: 5 bases; J trimming: 2 bases; junction bases outside the gene matches: 10. The CDR3 extends over 17 amino acids. The germline gives CDR1 SGDLS, CDR2 YYNGEE. CDR3 DNA sequence: TGTGCCAGCAGTGGGAGCGGGAGGCTCCTAAACACCGGGGAGCTGTTTTTT. Translating it yields CASSGSGRLLNTGELFF.